Listed below are T cell receptor beta chains from one sample, sequenced in a study of cytomegalovirus exposure and HLA in healthy donors. Profiled with immunoSEQ multiplex PCR; TCRdb holds only in-frame clones, not every one. The sample has 100,000 to 150,000 clones; about 80% are singletons. Sequencing was performed on PBMCs. These receptors were obtained from a man aged 40-49 years in good health and CMV-seronegative. The CDR3 runs from the conserved cysteine through the conserved F or W. The order of the fields is CDR3 protein, J gene, V gene.

cdr3_aa: CASSLGRGRIGELFF
j_call: TRBJ2-2
v_call: TRBV13

cdr3_aa: CASSDRQLNYGYTF
j_call: TRBJ1-2
v_call: TRBV2

cdr3_aa: CASSLRPLGQWGYTF
j_call: TRBJ1-2
v_call: TRBV28

cdr3_aa: CASSPQGIQPQHF
j_call: TRBJ1-5
v_call: TRBV7-6

cdr3_aa: CAWSSGTGTSQPQHF
j_call: TRBJ1-5
v_call: TRBV30

cdr3_aa: CSVDRFGGRGGSTEAFF
j_call: TRBJ1-1
v_call: TRBV29-1

cdr3_aa: CAVRFGQGPQSDTQYF
j_call: TRBJ2-3
v_call: TRBV15

cdr3_aa: CASSLGQGSYEQYF
j_call: TRBJ2-7
v_call: TRBV5-1

cdr3_aa: CASSTQQGNYGYTF
j_call: TRBJ1-2
v_call: TRBV2

cdr3_aa: CASLRDRGTYDTQYF
j_call: TRBJ2-3
v_call: TRBV21-1

cdr3_aa: CASSYDRVGTDTQYF
j_call: TRBJ2-3
v_call: TRBV6-5